This entry lists 31 T cell receptor beta chains sequenced from one sample in a study of regulatory T cells in long-lasting Graves disease. According to the study, TCR beta libraries were built with iRepertoire HTBI primers and CDR3-region Arm-PCR. In TCRdb, the multiplex PCR reads were re-called with MiXCR into one record per CDR3 protein. The data contain about 610,000 distinct CDR3 sequences, 16% of them singletons. This sample's time point: newly diagnosed GD, antithyroid drugs for less than 3 months. Preparation of the TCR library used RNA extracted from PBMCs. These data are also associated with another study on T cells in Graves' hyperthyroidism and ophthalmopathy.

The sequences come from peripheral blood mononuclear cells (PBMCs), collected at new diagnosis, from a patient treated with antithyroid drugs. Every receptor here comes from a man between 18 and 35 years old with Graves disease.

The chain is built from TRBV29-1 and TRBJ2-2; D is undetermined. CDR3 size: 10 residues. Germline lookup yields CDR1 SQVTM and CDR2 ANQGSEA. Trimming took 7 bases from V and 9 from J, leaving 9 bases between them. The CDR3 loop reads CSAQDRELFF. As DNA, the CDR3 is TGCAGCGCCCAAGACCGGGAGCTGTTTTTT.

V gene TRBV20-1 combines with J gene TRBJ2-7; no definite D call. Per germline, CDR1 DFQATT and CDR2 SNEGSKA (reference sequence). The CDR3 length is 11 residues. V was cut by 3 bases and J by 2 bases, with 5 bases left in between. CDR3 DNA: TGCAGTGCTAGCCAGGCCTACGAGCAGTACTTC. This encodes CSASQAYEQYF.

The gene calls are TRBV4-2 and TRBJ2-1; the match to TRBD2 covers 8 bases. V lost 4 bases and J lost 3; bases outside the gene matches: 14. This CDR3 contains 18 residues. In germline, CDR1 is LGHNA, CDR2 YNFKEQ. CDR3 coding DNA: TGTGCCAGCAGCCCCCCCGGGGGGGGACTAGACCTCTACAATGAGCAGTTCTTC. It translates to CASSPPGGGLDLYNEQFF.

V usage is TRBV3-1 and J usage is TRBJ1-2; D gene uncertain. In germline, CDR1 is LGHDT, CDR2 YNNKEL (reference sequence). The V gene lost 1 base and the J gene lost 8 bases, with 11 bases spanning the gap. The CDR3 extends over 13 amino acids. The CDR3 sequence: CASSQGPISGYTF. The CDR3 DNA sequence: TGTGCCAGCAGCCAAGGCCCTATAAGCGGCTACACCTTC.

This clonotype was observed many times. The chain links TRBV6-1 to TRBJ1-1, with TRBD1 as a possible D gene (6 bases). Trimming took 1 base from V and 5 from J, leaving 14 bases between them. The CDR3 is made up of 15 amino acids. Germline V lookup: CDR1 MNHNS, CDR2 SASEGT. CDR3 DNA sequence: TGTGCCAGCAGTGAAGATGGGGGCGTGGGGACTGAAGCTTTCTTT. This codes for CASSEDGGVGTEAFF.

This clonotype was seen repeatedly, ten times or more. This chain links TRBV29-1 with TRBJ2-2; D ambiguous. V was pared by 7 bases and J by 1 base, with 13 bases between. The CDR3 contains 14 residues. Germline CDR1 reads SQVTM; CDR2 reads ANQGSEA. This CDR3 is CSARTIMNTGELFF. The CDR3, as DNA: TGCAGCGCGCGAACTATTATGAACACCGGGGAGCTGTTTTTT.

The CDR3: CASSRDQPASHEQFF. The CDR3 DNA sequence: TGTGCCAGCAGCCGGGATCAACCGGCTTCGCATGAGCAGTTCTTC. J is TRBJ2-1 and V is TRBV5-4; a possible D gene is TRBD2 (5 bases). The CDR3 has 15 amino acids. Trimming cost V 4 bases and J 8 bases, with 19 bases left between them. From germline, CDR1 is SGHNT and CDR2 YYREEE (reference sequence).

This clonotype was detected a few times. The chain joins TRBV27 to TRBJ1-2; D is perhaps TRBD1 (6 bases). The CDR3 has 16 amino acids. Trimming removed 5 bases from V and 2 bases from J, with 18 bases in between. Germline V gene data show CDR1 as MNHEY and CDR2 as SMNVEV (reference sequence). The CDR3 loop reads CASSPVDRRFNYGYTF. The CDR3 DNA follows: TGTGCCAGCAGTCCGGTCGACAGGAGATTCAACTATGGCTACACCTTC.

This clonotype occurred many times. The CDR3 region has the DNA TGTGCCACCGGGAGGTACACTGAAGCTTTCTTT. It encodes CATGRYTEAFF. The chain carries TRBV24-1 and TRBJ1-1; D is unresolved. The CDR3 contains 11 residues. Trimming took 9 bases from V and 3 from J, leaving 7 bases between them. Germline CDR1 KGHDR, CDR2 SFDVKD.

This clonotype was picked up many times. The CDR3 coding sequence is TGTGCCAGCTCACCCAGCGGGAGAGCGTCCTACGAGCAGTACTTC. It translates to CASSPSGRASYEQYF. The chain has TRBV18 and TRBJ2-7; 8 nucleotides match TRBD2. Per the germline V gene, CDR1 is KGHSH and CDR2 is LQKENI. There are 15 residues in the CDR3. V was clipped by 3 bases and J by 1 base; unmatched bases: 5.

The table lists this clonotype with many counts. The chain has TRBV2 and TRBJ1-3, with 11 bases aligning to TRBD1. V lost 5 bases to trimming and J lost 0 bases; unmatched junction nucleotides: 6. The germline V gene has CDR1 SNHLY and CDR2 FYNNEI. CDR3 length: 17 residues. CDR3 nucleotides: TGTGCCAGCAGTCTGCGGACAGGGGGCGGCTCTGGAAACACCATATATTTT. Protein: CASSLRTGGGSGNTIYF.

This rearrangement joins TRBV7-8 to TRBJ1-1; the match to TRBD1 covers 8 bases. The CDR3 extends over 14 amino acids. J lost 4 bases, V lost 5 bases, and 6 bases had no gene match. Germline-derived CDR1 and CDR2 are SGHVS and FQNEAQ. CDR3 nucleotide sequence: TGTGCCAGCAGCGACAGGGGAGGGTTCACTGAAGCTTTCTTT. Encoded protein: CASSDRGGFTEAFF.

This clonotype has only a few counts. The rearrangement uses TRBV19 and TRBJ2-3, with TRBD1 as a possible D gene (5 bases). Germline V CDR1 and CDR2: LNHDA, SQIVND (reference sequence). This CDR3 spans 15 amino acids. Trimming shortened V by 3 bases and J by 2 bases, and 12 bases separated the two germline ends. The CDR3 region is CASSISRADTDTQYF. The DNA for the CDR3 is TGTGCCAGTAGTATTTCCAGGGCGGACACAGATACGCAGTATTTT.

The gene calls are TRBV5-1 and TRBJ1-1; 8 nucleotides match TRBD1. The CDR3 has 14 residues. The V segment lost 3 bases and the J segment 8 bases; nucleotides outside the gene matches: 9. CDR1 and CDR2 (germline): SGHRS, YFSETQ. The CDR3 loop is CASSSLGQGNEAFF. CDR3 nucleotide sequence: TGCGCCAGCAGCTCACTCGGACAGGGAAACGAAGCTTTCTTT.

This clonotype was counted a few times. CDR3 protein: CALGQGAGETQYF. In DNA, the CDR3 is TGTGCCTTGGGACAGGGGGCAGGAGAGACCCAGTACTTC. The chain carries TRBV30 and TRBJ2-5, with 12 bases aligning to TRBD1. The CDR3 loop spans 13 amino acids. Per germline, CDR1 GTSNPN and CDR2 SVGIG (reference sequence). Trimming at V came to 7 bases and at J to 4 bases, leaving 4 bases not matched to a gene.

The chain combines TRBV7-3 with TRBJ2-2, with D hard to call. The V gene's germline CDR1 is SGHTA and CDR2 FQGTGA. CDR3 length: 15 residues. With 1 base removed from V and 1 base from J, the gap between germline ends came to 7 bases. DNA of the CDR3: TGTGCCAGCAGCTTAAGTATTGGGAACACCGGGGAGCTGTTTTTT. As protein: CASSLSIGNTGELFF.

CDR3 DNA: TGTGCCTGGACTCGGGCAAACACTGAAGCTTTCTTT. Translated: CAWTRANTEAFF. V usage is TRBV30 and J usage is TRBJ1-1; D is undetermined. Per germline, CDR1 GTSNPN and CDR2 SVGIG (reference sequence). V shed 4 bases and J shed 2 bases, with 8 bases lying between them. The CDR3 totals 12 residues.

This clonotype came up a few times. V usage is TRBV6-1 and J usage is TRBJ2-7, with D possibly matching TRBD2 (5 bases). V dropped 6 bases and J dropped 4 bases, with 13 bases sitting between them. CDR3 size: 13 residues. Germline CDR1 and CDR2: MNHNS and SASEGT. The CDR3 spells CASRLGLNYEQYF. DNA of the CDR3: TGTGCCAGCAGACTCGGACTGAATTACGAGCAGTACTTC.

This clonotype was recorded many times. The CDR3 region is CAISERSGSTRRGYNEQFF. As DNA, the CDR3 is TGTGCCATCAGTGAGCGGAGCGGGAGCACCCGAAGGGGCTACAATGAGCAGTTCTTC. The V call is TRBV10-3, the J call TRBJ2-1, with 8 nucleotides matching TRBD2. With V trimmed by 2 bases and J by 3 bases, 15 bases remained unmatched. The germline V gene encodes CDR1 ENHRY and CDR2 SYGVKD. The CDR3 sequence is 19 residues long.

The genes are TRBV13 and TRBJ2-4; maybe TRBD2 (6 bases). The J call is doubtful: the DNA matches TRBJ2-1 better. Germline values: CDR1 PRHDT, CDR2 FYEKMQ (reference sequence). This CDR3 spans 16 amino acids. CDR3 DNA: TGTGCCAGCAGCCAAGATTTGGGGGGACTTCACAATGAGCAGTTCTTC. Protein product: CASSQDLGGLHNEQFF.

At least ten counts were recorded for this clonotype. The V call is TRBV11-2, the J call TRBJ1-1; perhaps TRBD1 as D (6 bases). The CDR3 totals 13 residues. Per germline, CDR1 SGHAT and CDR2 FQNNGV. The germline V and J ends were trimmed by 4 bases and 6 bases, with 12 bases remaining between them. DNA of the CDR3: TGTGCCAGCAGCTCAACGAGGGGGGCTGAAGCTTTCTTT. Translating gives CASSSTRGAEAFF.

This chain links TRBV6-5 with TRBJ2-5; no reliable D call. The germline V and J ends were trimmed by 0 bases and 7 bases, with 12 bases remaining between them. Germline assignment: CDR1 MNHEY and CDR2 SVGAGI. CDR3 length: 14 amino acids. CDR3 sequence reads: CASSYSGLAGTQYF. Here the CDR3 DNA reads TGTGCCAGCAGTTACTCGGGATTAGCAGGGACCCAGTACTTC.

This clonotype was seen more than once but under ten times. The chain uses TRBV30 and TRBJ2-7, with D unclear. The germline CDR1 and CDR2 sequences are GTSNPN and SVGIG (reference sequence). Trimming shortened V by 4 bases and J by 0 bases, and 13 bases separated the two germline ends. The CDR3 sequence is 14 residues long. The CDR3 protein is CAWKAGLSSYEQYF. CDR3 DNA sequence: TGTGCCTGGAAAGCCGGATTAAGCTCCTACGAGCAGTACTTC.

This clonotype has just one count. This may arise from a read error, as a much more abundant clone is one base away. The chain is built from TRBV7-3 and TRBJ2-7; D is possibly TRBD1 or TRBD2 (5 bases each). Germline V gene sequence: CDR1 SGHTA, CDR2 FQGTGA. The CDR3 runs to 14 residues. CDR3 loop: CPSSPVLGGDEQYF. The CDR3 DNA reads TGTCCCAGCAGCCCCGTGCTTGGGGGAGACGAGCAGTACTTC.

Many counts were recorded for this clonotype. The chain couples TRBV7-3 to TRBJ2-1; 8 positions agree with TRBD1. The germline gives CDR1 SGHTA, CDR2 FQGTGA. The CDR3 spans 13 residues. The junction had 5 bases not matched to a gene; V was cut back by 5 bases and J by 8 bases. The CDR3, as DNA: TGTGCCAGCAGCCCAGGGGGCGAGGATGAGCAGTTCTTC. Encoded protein: CASSPGGEDEQFF.

This clonotype was observed a few times. The chain couples TRBV6-6 to TRBJ2-7; a possible D gene is TRBD2 (6 bases). This CDR3 has 15 amino acids. Deletions cut 0 bases from V and 1 base from J, with 10 bases between. Germline CDR1 is MNHNY and CDR2 is SVGAGI (reference sequence). This CDR3 reads CASSYSEGGSYEQYF. The CDR3 coding sequence is TGTGCCAGCAGTTACTCGGAGGGTGGGTCCTACGAGCAGTACTTC.

This clonotype was seen at least ten times. This chain uses TRBV3-1 with TRBJ2-1, with TRBD1 identical over 7 bases. CDR1 and CDR2 (germline): LGHDT, YNNKEL (reference sequence). The CDR3 has 17 amino acids. With V trimmed by 1 base and J by 2 bases, 8 bases remained unmatched. The CDR3 bases are TGTGCCAGCAGCCAAGTTGGACAGGTGGGCCCCTACAATGAGCAGTTCTTC. It specifies CASSQVGQVGPYNEQFF.

This clonotype occurred many times. The V and J genes are TRBV7-9 and TRBJ2-5; perhaps D is TRBD1 or TRBD2 (6 bases each). Germline values: CDR1 SEHNR, CDR2 FQNEAQ (reference sequence). The CDR3 spans 15 residues. The germline V and J ends were trimmed by 5 bases and 3 bases, with 16 bases remaining between them. CDR3 nucleotide sequence: TGTGCCAGCAGCCGGGGGCCGGAGGGTAAAGAGACCCAGTACTTC. Amino acid sequence: CASSRGPEGKETQYF.

Remarks on this clonotype: A read error may account for a junction end that differs from germline. This chain links TRBV30 with TRBJ2-3; 9 bases line up with TRBD2. The CDR3 totals 12 residues. Germline V gene lookup returns CDR1 GTSNPN and CDR2 SVGIG (reference sequence). CDR3: CALGVAGDRQYF. Written as DNA, the CDR3 is TGTGCCCTCGGGGTAGCGGGAGATAGGCAGTATTTT.

The CDR3 region is CASSQRRVTESLTYEQYF. CDR3 bases: TGTGCCAGCAGCCAGAGACGGGTTACAGAGTCCCTAACCTACGAGCAGTACTTC. The chain combines TRBV14 with TRBJ2-7; no clear D. CDR1 SGHDN and CDR2 FVKESK come from the germline V gene. Trimming took 3 bases from V and 2 from J, leaving 23 bases between them. There are 18 residues in the CDR3.

As to this clonotype: This may be a read error, as it is one base from a much larger clone. The chain joins TRBV20-1 to TRBJ2-2; maybe TRBD2 (7 bases). The germline V and J ends were trimmed by 6 bases and 6 bases, with 17 bases remaining between them. This CDR3 is built from 14 residues. Germline CDR1 DFQATT, CDR2 SNEGSKA (reference sequence). Written as DNA, the CDR3 is TGCAGTGCGCCGAGAGGGGAGGGGGCCGGGGAGCTGTTTTTT. Translating it yields CSAPRGEGAGELFF.